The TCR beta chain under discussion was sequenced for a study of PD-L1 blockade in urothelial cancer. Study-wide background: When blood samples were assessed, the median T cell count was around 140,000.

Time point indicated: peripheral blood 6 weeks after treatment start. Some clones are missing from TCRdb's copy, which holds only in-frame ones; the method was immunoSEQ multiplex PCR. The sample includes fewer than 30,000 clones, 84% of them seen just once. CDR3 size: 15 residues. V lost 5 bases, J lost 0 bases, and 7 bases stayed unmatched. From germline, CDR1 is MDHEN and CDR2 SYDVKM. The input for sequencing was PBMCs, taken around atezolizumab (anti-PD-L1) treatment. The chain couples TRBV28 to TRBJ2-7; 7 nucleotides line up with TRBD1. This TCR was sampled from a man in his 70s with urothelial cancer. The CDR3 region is CASSPPGQSSYEQYF. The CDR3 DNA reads TGTGCCAGCAGTCCACCGGGACAGAGCTCCTACGAGCAGTACTTC.